This is a list of T cell receptor beta chains from one sample in a study of T cells in Graves' hyperthyroidism and ophthalmopathy. TCRdb processed the multiplex PCR reads anew with MiXCR; each CDR3 protein has one entry. This sample has about 840,000 distinct CDR3 sequences; roughly 40% occur once, and the top ten carry 7.5% to 9.5%. Sequencing was performed on blood. Receptor source: a man between 18 and 35 years old with Graves' hyperthyroidism. Each CDR3 is given with its conserved first and last residue. D genes are given only for firm matches. Only part of the rows carry a size: once, few, many, or a class if the clone is expanded.

D: NA
size: few
V: TRBV2
J: TRBJ1-1
CDR3: CASSQGSRRAFF
DNA: TGTGCCAGCAGCCAAGGGTCAAGGAGGGCTTTCTTT

D: TRBD1
size: many
V: TRBV20-1
J: TRBJ1-2
CDR3: CSVETGDHPYGYTF
DNA: TGCAGTGTCGAGACAGGGGATCATCCCTATGGCTACACCTTC

D: NA
size: NA
V: TRBV9
J: TRBJ2-2
CDR3: CASSVASGLSGELFF
DNA: TGTGCCAGCAGCGTAGCTTCAGGACTAAGCGGGGAGCTGTTTTTT

D: TRBD1
size: many
V: TRBV5-1
J: TRBJ2-7
CDR3: CASSLRQGANEQYF
DNA: TGCGCCAGCAGCTTGCGACAGGGTGCGAACGAGCAGTACTTC

D: NA
size: many
V: TRBV15
J: TRBJ2-7
CDR3: CATSRDRGDHPYEQYF
DNA: TGTGCCACCAGCAGAGATAGAGGGGACCACCCCTACGAGCAGTACTTC

D: NA
size: NA
V: TRBV7-9
J: TRBJ2-7
CDR3: CASSLYEGSSYEQYF
DNA: TGTGCCAGCAGCTTATATGAAGGCAGCTCCTACGAGCAGTACTTC

D: NA
size: NA
V: TRBV12-3/TRBV12-4
J: TRBJ1-5
CDR3: CASSYSRVSGVNQPQHF
DNA: TGTGCCAGCAGTTACTCCAGGGTTTCCGGGGTCAATCAGCCCCAGCATTTT

D: NA
size: NA
V: TRBV5-1
J: TRBJ2-5
CDR3: CASSLGQPRFEETQYF
DNA: TGCGCCAGCAGCTTGGGACAGCCAAGGTTCGAAGAGACCCAGTACTTC

D: NA
size: many
V: TRBV20-1
J: TRBJ2-5
CDR3: CSARWGETQYF
DNA: TGCAGTGCTAGATGGGGGGAGACCCAGTACTTC

D: NA
size: many
V: TRBV20-1
J: TRBJ1-1
CDR3: CSAFTTNTEAFF
DNA: TGCAGTGCTTTTACGACGAACACTGAAGCTTTCTTT

D: NA
size: few
V: TRBV12-3/TRBV12-4
J: TRBJ1-5
CDR3: CASSHRAGNQPQHF
DNA: TGTGCCAGCTCCCATCGAGCGGGGAATCAGCCCCAGCATTTT

D: NA
size: NA
V: TRBV12-3/TRBV12-4
J: TRBJ2-7
CDR3: CAIQGTGYEQYF
DNA: TGTGCCATACAGGGTACGGGCTACGAGCAGTACTTC

D: NA
size: NA
V: TRBV4-2
J: TRBJ1-4
CDR3: CASSQEAGLKEKLFF
DNA: TGTGCCAGCAGCCAAGAAGCAGGGTTGAAAGAAAAACTGTTTTTT

D: NA
size: few
V: TRBV14
J: TRBJ1-1
CDR3: CASSRAVGLGAFF
DNA: TGTGCCAGCAGCCGCGCGGTGGGGCTTGGGGCTTTCTTT

D: NA
size: NA
V: TRBV7-9
J: TRBJ1-4
CDR3: CASSLVVAAGNEKLFF
DNA: TGTGCCAGCAGCTTGGTCGTCGCGGCGGGGAATGAAAAACTGTTTTTT

D: NA
size: NA
V: TRBV5-1
J: TRBJ2-2
CDR3: CASLSNAGELFF
DNA: TGCGCCAGCCTTTCAAACGCCGGGGAGCTGTTTTTT

D: TRBD1
size: many
V: TRBV5-1
J: TRBJ1-2
CDR3: CASSWAGGASDGYTF
DNA: TGCGCCAGCAGCTGGGCAGGGGGCGCGTCGGATGGCTACACCTTC

D: NA
size: NA
V: TRBV10-3
J: TRBJ1-2
CDR3: CASSLLPLTDGYTF
DNA: TGTGCCAGCAGTTTGCTCCCATTGACTGATGGCTACACCTTC

D: NA
size: few
V: TRBV10-3
J: TRBJ2-3
CDR3: CAIRDSDTDTQYF
DNA: TGTGCCATCAGGGATAGCGACACAGATACGCAGTATTTT

D: TRBD1
size: few
V: TRBV6-5
J: TRBJ1-5
CDR3: CASRRTGLAYQPQHF
DNA: TGTGCCAGCAGACGGACAGGCCTAGCTTATCAGCCCCAGCATTTT

D: NA
size: many
V: TRBV10-3
J: TRBJ1-1
CDR3: CATEGEGSGTEAFF
DNA: TGTGCTACCGAGGGGGAGGGGTCGGGCACTGAAGCTTTCTTT

D: TRBD1
size: many
V: TRBV15
J: TRBJ1-1
CDR3: CATSTFTGEGTEAFF
DNA: TGTGCCACCAGCACTTTTACAGGGGAAGGGACTGAAGCTTTCTTT

D: NA
size: many
V: TRBV7-3
J: TRBJ1-1
CDR3: CASSRQRGTEAFF
DNA: TGTGCCAGCAGCCGTCAACGGGGCACTGAAGCTTTCTTT

D: TRBD1
size: few
V: TRBV5-5
J: TRBJ1-2
CDR3: CASSLEGAPPNYGYTF
DNA: TGTGCCAGCAGCTTGGAGGGGGCGCCTCCTAACTATGGCTACACCTTC